This T cell receptor (beta chain) is from a study of glioma-infiltrating T cells. V lost 2 bases, J lost 3 bases, and 8 bases lay in between. Germline V CDR1 and CDR2: SEHNR, FQNEAQ (reference sequence). The CDR3 has 13 residues. Amplification of TCR alpha and beta CDR3 regions from RNA used iRepertoire nested multiplex PCR. TCRdb re-analysed the multiplex PCR reads in MiXCR, keeping a single row per CDR3 protein. The data show fewer than 500,000 distinct CDR3 sequences, 35% to 45% seen once. V and J are TRBV7-9 and TRBJ2-7; no clear D. Sequenced material: glioma tissue, nonneoplastic brain tissue, or PBMCs (not recorded which). The sequence derives from a human donor with low-grade glioma or glioblastoma, undergoing nonglioma brain surgery, or in good health (not recorded which). The CDR3 DNA is TGTGCCAGCAGCTTACAAATAAGCTACGAGCAGTACTTC. Amino acids: CASSLQISYEQYF.